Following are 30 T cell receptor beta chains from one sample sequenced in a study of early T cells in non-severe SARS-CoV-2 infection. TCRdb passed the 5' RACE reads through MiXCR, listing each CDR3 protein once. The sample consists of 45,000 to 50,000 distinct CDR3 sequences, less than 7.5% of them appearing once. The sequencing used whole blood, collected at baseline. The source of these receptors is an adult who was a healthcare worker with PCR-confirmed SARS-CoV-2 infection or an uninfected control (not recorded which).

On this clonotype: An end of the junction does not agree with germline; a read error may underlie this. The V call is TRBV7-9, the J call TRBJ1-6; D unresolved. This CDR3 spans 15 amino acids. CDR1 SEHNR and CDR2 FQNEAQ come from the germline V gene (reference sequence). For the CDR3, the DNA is TGTGCCAGCAGCTTAGGACGGGCGGGAGGTTCACCCCTCCATTTT. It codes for CASSLGRAGGSPLHF.

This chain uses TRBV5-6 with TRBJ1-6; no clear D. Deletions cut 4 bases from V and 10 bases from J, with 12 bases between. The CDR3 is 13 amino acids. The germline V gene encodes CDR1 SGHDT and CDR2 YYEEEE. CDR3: CASSRWNGSPLHF. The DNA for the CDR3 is TGTGCCAGCAGCAGATGGAATGGGTCACCCCTCCACTTT.

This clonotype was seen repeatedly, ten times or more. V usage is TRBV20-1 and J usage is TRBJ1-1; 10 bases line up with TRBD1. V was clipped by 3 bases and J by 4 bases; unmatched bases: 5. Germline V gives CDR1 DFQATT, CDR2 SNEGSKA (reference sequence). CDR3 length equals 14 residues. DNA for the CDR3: TGCAGTGCTAGGGGACAGGGGCAGCTCACTGAAGCTTTCTTT. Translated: CSARGQGQLTEAFF.

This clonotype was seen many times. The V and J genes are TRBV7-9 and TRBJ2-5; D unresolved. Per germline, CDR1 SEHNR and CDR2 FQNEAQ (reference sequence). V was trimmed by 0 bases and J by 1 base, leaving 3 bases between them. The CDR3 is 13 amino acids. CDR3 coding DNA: TGTGCCAGCAGCTTAGCTTCCCAAGAGACCCAGTACTTC. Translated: CASSLASQETQYF.

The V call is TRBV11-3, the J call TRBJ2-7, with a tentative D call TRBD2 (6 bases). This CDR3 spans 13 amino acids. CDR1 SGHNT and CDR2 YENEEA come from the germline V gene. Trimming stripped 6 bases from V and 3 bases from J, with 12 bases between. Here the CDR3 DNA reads TGTGCCAGCAGAATCGGGGGAAACTACGAGCAGTACTTC. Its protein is CASRIGGNYEQYF.

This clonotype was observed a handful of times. The CDR3 is CASRLDLYSYEQYF. The CDR3 coding sequence is TGTGCCAGCAGGCTGGACCTGTACTCCTACGAGCAGTACTTC. V and J are TRBV9 and TRBJ2-7; D not certain. This CDR3 has 14 amino acids. Trimming cost V 5 bases and J 0 bases, with 12 bases left between them. Germline loops: CDR1 SGDLS, CDR2 YYNGEE. Filled out from reference TRBV9 and TRBJ2-7, the complete variable domain reads DSGVTQTPKHLITATGQRVTLRCSPRSGDLSVYWYQQSLDQGLQFLIQYYNGEERAKGNILERFSAQQFPDLHSELNLSSLELGDSALYFCASRLDLYSYEQYFGPGTRLTVT.

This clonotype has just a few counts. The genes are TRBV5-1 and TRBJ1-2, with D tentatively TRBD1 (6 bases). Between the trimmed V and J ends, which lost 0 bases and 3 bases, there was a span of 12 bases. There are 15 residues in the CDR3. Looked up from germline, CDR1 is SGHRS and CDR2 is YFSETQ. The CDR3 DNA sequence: TGCGCCAGCAGCTTGGCCGGGGGCGCGGACTATGGCTACACCTTC. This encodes CASSLAGGADYGYTF.

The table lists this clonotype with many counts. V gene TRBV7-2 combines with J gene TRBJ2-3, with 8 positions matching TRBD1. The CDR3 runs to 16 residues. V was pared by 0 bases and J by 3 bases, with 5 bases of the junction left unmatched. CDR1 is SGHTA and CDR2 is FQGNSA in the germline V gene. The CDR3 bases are TGTGCCAGCAGCTTAGCTTCGACAGGGGTAACAGATACGCAGTATTTT. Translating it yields CASSLASTGVTDTQYF.

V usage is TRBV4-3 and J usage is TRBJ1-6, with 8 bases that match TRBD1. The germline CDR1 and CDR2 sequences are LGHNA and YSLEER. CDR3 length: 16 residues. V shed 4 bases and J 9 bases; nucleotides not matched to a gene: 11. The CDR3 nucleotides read TGCGCCAGCAGCCCTGGGAGGGTTACAGGGGGTTCACCCCTCCACTTT. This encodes CASSPGRVTGGSPLHF.

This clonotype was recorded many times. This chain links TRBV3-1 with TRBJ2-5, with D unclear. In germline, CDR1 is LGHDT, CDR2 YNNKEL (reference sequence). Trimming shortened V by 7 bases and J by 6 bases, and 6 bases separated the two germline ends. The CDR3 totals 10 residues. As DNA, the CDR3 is TGTGCCAGCAAACCCAAGACCCAGTACTTC. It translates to CASKPKTQYF.

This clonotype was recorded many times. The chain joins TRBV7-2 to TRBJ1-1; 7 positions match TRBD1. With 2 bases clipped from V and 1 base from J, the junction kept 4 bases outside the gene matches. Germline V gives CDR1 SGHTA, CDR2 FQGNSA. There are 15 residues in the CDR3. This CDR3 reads CASSLTGVANTEAFF. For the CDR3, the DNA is TGTGCCAGCAGCTTAACAGGGGTAGCGAACACTGAAGCTTTCTTT.

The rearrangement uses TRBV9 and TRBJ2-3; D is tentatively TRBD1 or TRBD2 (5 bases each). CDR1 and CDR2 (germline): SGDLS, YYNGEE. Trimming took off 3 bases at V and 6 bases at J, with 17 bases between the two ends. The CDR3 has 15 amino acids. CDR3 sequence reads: CASSAGPYVGDTQYF. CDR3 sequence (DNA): TGTGCCAGCAGCGCGGGACCGTACGTGGGGGATACGCAGTATTTT.

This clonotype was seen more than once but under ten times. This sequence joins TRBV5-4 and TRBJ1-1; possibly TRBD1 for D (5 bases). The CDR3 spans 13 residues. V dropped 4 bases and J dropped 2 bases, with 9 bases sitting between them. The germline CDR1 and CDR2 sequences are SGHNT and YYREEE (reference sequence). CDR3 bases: TGTGCCAGCAGCGTCCAGGGAAACACTGAAGCTTTCTTT. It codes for CASSVQGNTEAFF.

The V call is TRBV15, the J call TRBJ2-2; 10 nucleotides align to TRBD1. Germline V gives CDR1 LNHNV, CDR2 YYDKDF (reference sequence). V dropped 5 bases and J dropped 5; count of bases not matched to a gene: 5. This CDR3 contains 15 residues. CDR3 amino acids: CATSLDRGRTGELFF. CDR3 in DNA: TGTGCCACCAGCCTTGACAGGGGGCGTACCGGGGAGCTGTTTTTT.

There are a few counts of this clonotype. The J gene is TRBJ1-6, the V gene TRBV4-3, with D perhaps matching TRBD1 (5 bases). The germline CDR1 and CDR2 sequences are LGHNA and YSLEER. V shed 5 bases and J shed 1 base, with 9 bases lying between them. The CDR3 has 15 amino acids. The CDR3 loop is CASSGGLSYNSPLHF. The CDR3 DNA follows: TGCGCCAGCAGCGGGGGTTTGTCCTATAATTCACCCCTCCACTTT.

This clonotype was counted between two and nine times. CDR3 sequence: CASSQDRGLAGKRYEQYF. CDR3 DNA: TGCGCCAGCAGCCAAGATAGGGGACTAGCGGGTAAACGCTACGAGCAGTACTTC. The rearrangement links TRBV4-3 to TRBJ2-7; 12 nucleotides align to TRBD2. With V trimmed by 0 bases and J by 3 bases, 9 bases remained unmatched. Germline assignment: CDR1 LGHNA and CDR2 YSLEER. The length of the CDR3 is 18 residues.

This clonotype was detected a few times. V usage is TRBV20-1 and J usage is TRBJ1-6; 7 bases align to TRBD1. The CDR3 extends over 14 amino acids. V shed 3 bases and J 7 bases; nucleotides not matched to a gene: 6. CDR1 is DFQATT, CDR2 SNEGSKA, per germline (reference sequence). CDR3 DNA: TGCAGTGCTAGCTTGGGACAGAACAATTCACCCCTCCACTTT. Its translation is CSASLGQNNSPLHF.

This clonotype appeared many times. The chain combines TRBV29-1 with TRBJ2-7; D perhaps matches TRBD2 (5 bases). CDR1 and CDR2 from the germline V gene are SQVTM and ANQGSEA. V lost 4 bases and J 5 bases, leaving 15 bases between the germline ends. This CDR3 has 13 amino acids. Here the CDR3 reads CSVGSRPRDEQYF. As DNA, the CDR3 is TGCAGCGTTGGTAGCCGCCCGAGGGACGAGCAGTACTTC.

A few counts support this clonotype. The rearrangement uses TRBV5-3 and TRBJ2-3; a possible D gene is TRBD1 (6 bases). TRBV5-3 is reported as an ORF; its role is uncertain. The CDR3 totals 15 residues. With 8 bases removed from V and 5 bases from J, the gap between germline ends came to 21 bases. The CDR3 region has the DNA TGTGCCAGCACAGACGGACAGCCAGGACGAGATACGCAGTATTTT. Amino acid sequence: CASTDGQPGRDTQYF.

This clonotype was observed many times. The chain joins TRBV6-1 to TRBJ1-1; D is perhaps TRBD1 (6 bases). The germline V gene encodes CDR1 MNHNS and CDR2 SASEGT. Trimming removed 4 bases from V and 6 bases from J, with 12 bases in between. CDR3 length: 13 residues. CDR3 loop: CASSANEGAEAFF. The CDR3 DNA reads TGTGCCAGCAGTGCCAACGAGGGGGCTGAAGCTTTCTTT.

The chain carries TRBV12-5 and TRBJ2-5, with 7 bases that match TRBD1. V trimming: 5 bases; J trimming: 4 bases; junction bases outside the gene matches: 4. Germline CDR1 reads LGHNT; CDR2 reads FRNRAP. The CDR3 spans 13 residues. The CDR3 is CASGPWDRETQYF. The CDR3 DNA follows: TGTGCTAGTGGTCCCTGGGACAGAGAGACCCAGTACTTC.

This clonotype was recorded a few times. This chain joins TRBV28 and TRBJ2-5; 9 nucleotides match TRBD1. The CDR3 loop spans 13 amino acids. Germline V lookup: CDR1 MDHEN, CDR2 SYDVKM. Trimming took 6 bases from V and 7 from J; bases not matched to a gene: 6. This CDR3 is CASRRGQGATQYF. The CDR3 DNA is TGTGCCAGCAGACGGGGACAGGGTGCGACCCAGTACTTC. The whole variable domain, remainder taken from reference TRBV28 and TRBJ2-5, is DVKVTQSSRYLVKRTGEKVFLECVQDMDHENMFWYRQDPGLGLRLIYFSYDVKMKEKGDIPEGYSVSREKKERFSLILESASTNQTSMYLCASRRGQGATQYFGPGTRLLVL.

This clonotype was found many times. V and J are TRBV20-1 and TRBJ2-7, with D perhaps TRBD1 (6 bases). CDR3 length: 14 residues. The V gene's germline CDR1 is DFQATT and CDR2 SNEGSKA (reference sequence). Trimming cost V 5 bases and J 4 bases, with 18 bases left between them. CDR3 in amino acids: CSAPLLTGNYEQYF. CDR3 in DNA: TGCAGTGCTCCCCTATTGACAGGAAATTACGAGCAGTACTTC.

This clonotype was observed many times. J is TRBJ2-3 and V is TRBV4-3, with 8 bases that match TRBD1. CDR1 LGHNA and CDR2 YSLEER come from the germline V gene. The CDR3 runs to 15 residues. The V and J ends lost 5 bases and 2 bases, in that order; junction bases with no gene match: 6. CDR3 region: CASSIRQGSTDTQYF. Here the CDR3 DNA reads TGCGCCAGCAGCATAAGACAGGGGTCCACAGATACGCAGTATTTT.

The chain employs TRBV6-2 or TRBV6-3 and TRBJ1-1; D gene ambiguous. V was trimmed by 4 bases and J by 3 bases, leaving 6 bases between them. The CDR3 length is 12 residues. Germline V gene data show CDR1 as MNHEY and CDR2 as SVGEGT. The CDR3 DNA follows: TGTGCCAGCAGTTTCATGGACACTGAAGCTTTCTTT. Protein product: CASSFMDTEAFF.

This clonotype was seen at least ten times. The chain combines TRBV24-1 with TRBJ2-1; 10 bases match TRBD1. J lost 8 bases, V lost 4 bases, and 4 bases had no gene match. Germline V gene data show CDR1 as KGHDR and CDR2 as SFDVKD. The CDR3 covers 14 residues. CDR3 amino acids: CATSDDRGLYEQFF. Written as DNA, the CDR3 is TGTGCCACCAGTGACGACAGGGGGCTATATGAGCAGTTCTTC.

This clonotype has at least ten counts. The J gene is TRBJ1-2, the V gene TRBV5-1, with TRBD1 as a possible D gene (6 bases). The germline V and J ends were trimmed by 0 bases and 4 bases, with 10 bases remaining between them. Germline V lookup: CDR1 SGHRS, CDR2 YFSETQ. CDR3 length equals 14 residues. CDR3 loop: CASSLDGRGYGYTF. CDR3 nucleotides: TGCGCCAGCAGCTTGGACGGCAGGGGCTATGGCTACACCTTC.

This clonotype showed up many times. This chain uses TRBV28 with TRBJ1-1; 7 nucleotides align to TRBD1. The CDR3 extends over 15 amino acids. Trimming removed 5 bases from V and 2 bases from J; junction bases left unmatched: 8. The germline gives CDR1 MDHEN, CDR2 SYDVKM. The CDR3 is CASSGTAGENTEAFF. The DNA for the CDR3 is TGTGCCAGCAGTGGGACAGCGGGTGAAAACACTGAAGCTTTCTTT.

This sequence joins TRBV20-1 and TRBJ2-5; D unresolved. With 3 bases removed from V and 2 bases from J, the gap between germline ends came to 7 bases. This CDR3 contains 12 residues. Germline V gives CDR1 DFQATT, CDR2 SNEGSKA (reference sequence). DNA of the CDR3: TGCAGTGCTAGGGTGAGGCAAGAGACCCAGTACTTC. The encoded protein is CSARVRQETQYF.

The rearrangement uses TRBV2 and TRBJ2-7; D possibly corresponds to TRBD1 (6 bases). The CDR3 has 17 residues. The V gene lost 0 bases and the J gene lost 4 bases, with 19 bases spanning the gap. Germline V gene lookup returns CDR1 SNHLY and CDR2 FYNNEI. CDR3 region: CASSEALQGTNLYEQYF. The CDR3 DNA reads TGTGCCAGCAGTGAAGCGCTTCAGGGGACGAATCTTTACGAGCAGTACTTC.